Sequencing of this T cell receptor (beta chain) was carried out in a study of control samples from healthy donors and cancer patients. The protocol was immunoSEQ multiplex PCR, while the TCRdb copy is restricted to in-frame clones and leaves out a portion. This sample has about 86,000 clones; roughly 91% occur once, and the top ten carry less than 10%. The ends were cut back, 2 bases at V and 2 bases at J, with 14 bases in the middle. In germline, CDR1 is SGHRS, CDR2 YFSETQ. The CDR3 covers 16 residues. The chain employs TRBV5-1 and TRBJ1-5; D unclear. Input material: PBMCs. The sequence came from a woman aged 45-65 years with colorectal cancer. In DNA form, the CDR3 reads TGCGCCAGCAGCTTCGGACCCAACGGGGGCAATCAGCCCCAGCATTTT. Translating it yields CASSFGPNGGNQPQHF.